A selection of T cell receptor beta chains follows, all from one sample in a study of blood T cell repertoires in COVID-19. Clones were sequenced by immunoSEQ multiplex PCR, and TCRdb holds only the in-frame ones, with some missing. The sample shows roughly 300,000 clones, around 85% of them seen only once. Sequencing was performed on PBMCs or T cells enriched from blood (not recorded which). The receptor set was obtained from a woman between 50 and 59 years old who had recovered from COVID-19. Each CDR3 is given with its conserved first and last residue. D genes are given only for firm matches. The listing skips clone size in some rows; elsewhere it reads once, few, many or a size class.

abundance,j_gene,v_gene,d_gene,CDR3nt,CDR3aa
-,TRBJ2-1,TRBV6-2/TRBV6-3,TRBD2,TGTGCCAGCAGTTGGCTAGCGGGAGTAAATGAGCAGTTCTTC,CASSWLAGVNEQFF
few,TRBJ2-5,TRBV11-2,-,TGTGCCAGAGCGGTCCAAGAGACCCAGTACTTC,CARAVQETQYF
-,TRBJ1-2,TRBV5-6,TRBD1,TGTGCCAGCAGCGGAACGGACAGGGTCTATGGCTACACCTTC,CASSGTDRVYGYTF
once,TRBJ2-7,TRBV2,TRBD1,TGTGCCAGCAGGATCACGGACAGGGGCCACGAGCAGTACTTC,CASRITDRGHEQYF
-,TRBJ1-4,TRBV21-1,-,TGTGCCAGCAGCACAAACGGGCAGGGGGATGAAAAACTGTTTTTT,CASSTNGQGDEKLFF
few,TRBJ2-2,TRBV7-9,-,TGTGCCAGCAGCATTCCCCGGCGGACCGGGGAGCTGTTTTTT,CASSIPRRTGELFF
-,TRBJ1-5,TRBV7-2,-,TGTGCCAGCAGCTTAGTCCGGGGGATGTCTCAGCCCCAGCATTTT,CASSLVRGMSQPQHF
-,TRBJ1-3,TRBV7-9,TRBD1,TGTGCCAGCAGCTTTGGACAGGGTCACGGAAACACCATATATTTT,CASSFGQGHGNTIYF
-,TRBJ1-5,TRBV7-2,-,TGTGCCAGCAGAGCGGGACAAAATCAGCCCCAGCATTTT,CASRAGQNQPQHF
-,TRBJ1-5,TRBV19,TRBD1,TGTGCCAGTAGTCCGACGACAGGGGGCGGTTTTCAGCCCCAGCATTTT,CASSPTTGGGFQPQHF